Below, one T cell receptor beta chain is given with its context. These data originate in a study of shared clonotypes between healthy human individuals. The naive CD8 population came from CD45RO-negative cells selected for CCR7, without terminally differentiated effector memory CD45RA+ cells. Clones were read by immunoSEQ multiplex PCR, and TCRdb kept only the in-frame ones, dropping some. The repertoire consists of about 2.1 million clones, with about 93% occurring once and the leading ten covering under 2%. Material: naive CD8+ T cells from PBMCs. This receptor was obtained from a man between 18 and 35 years old in good health. Some clones in this sample may be carry-over from other donors' samples.

The CDR3 DNA follows: TGTGCCAGCACCCCACCCGGAGTTGACACCGGGGAGCTGTTTTTT. Residues: CASTPPGVDTGELFF. The chain uses TRBV6-6 and TRBJ2-2, with D unresolved. Per the germline V gene, CDR1 is MNHNY and CDR2 is SVGAGI (reference sequence). The CDR3 is 15 amino acids. V lost 7 bases and J lost 3, with 15 bases in between.